This T cell receptor (beta chain) was obtained from a study of blood T cell repertoires in COVID-19 (dated by TCRdb to 2018 to 2020). Concerning the study at large: Samples covering the acute and convalescent phases of COVID-19 were provided by collaborators in the United States, Italy and Spain. The material from the prospective study consisted of cDNA or gDNA derived from T cells, B-cell-depleted T cells, or PBMCs. Where HLA class I and class II types were available, the types were taken from metadata supplied by the sample provider, not from assay-based typing. A de-identified subject ID, COVID-19 status, age in years and sex were almost always included in the sample metadata. The repertoires were released in a freely available public database intended as a resource for research on the immune response to SARS-CoV-2. Samples were obtained from the ongoing ImmuneRACE study (first 160 participants) and from over a thousand subjects provided by 6 global collaborators. Subjects who had been exposed to COVID-19, were actively infected with it, or had recovered from it provided the deeply sampled blood TCRbeta repertoires that made up the dataset.

TCRbeta CDR3 regions were amplified from genomic DNA by means of the immunoSEQ Assay, a bias-controlled multiplex PCR. Turning to the authors' computational methods: Within the assay, amplification of reference gene primers was used to estimate how many nucleated cells each sample contained. Sequence reads were collapsed and filtered to measure the absolute abundance of every unique TCRbeta CDR3 rearrangement. For each sample, productive Simpson clonality was calculated by taking the square root of Simpson's diversity index across productive rearrangements. TCRdb provides this immuneACCESS table in a form limited to in-frame rearrangements. Some clones are lacking; in checked studies, under half of them reflect an unresolved V gene, and why the rest are absent is not known. V and J calls and clone size are as listed in that table; D and trimming were resolved from the DNA. Recorded for this sample are a few hundred thousand clones; around 86% of them occurred a single time. Jointly, the top ten make up 1% of the sample.

Findings and caveats that apply to the study as a whole: How much clinical and demographic metadata was included differed by source and by participant, and the metadata was provided uncurated.

The germline V and J ends show losses of 1 base and 5 bases respectively, and no gene match explains 2 bases of the junction. CDR1 and CDR2, looked up from the germline V gene, are MGHRA and YSYEKL. The CDR3 holds 15 amino acids from the cysteine to the phenylalanine. The only DNA kept is the CDR3, 45 bases in frame from the first base. Comments on this clone: No cognate antigen has been identified for it. Base qualities are not at hand, and no much larger clone is one base apart.

Whole blood was collected in K2EDTA tubes by collaborating institutions according to the institutions' own protocols. For TCRbeta analysis, collaborator samples were shipped as frozen whole blood, as isolated PBMCs, or as DNA extracted from either sample type. The chain is encoded by TRBV4-1 joined to TRBJ2-4; TRBD1 agrees with 10 junctional bases. The receptor comes from a man aged 45-65 years with active or convalescent COVID-19. Sample: peripheral blood. The DNA is as follows: TGCGCCAGCAGCCAAGCGGGGACAGGGGAAAACATTCAGTACTTC. Translated, this is CASSQAGTGENIQYF.